Listed below are T cell receptor beta chains from one sample, sequenced in a study of beta chain features in type 1 diabetes. The protocol was immunoSEQ multiplex PCR, while the TCRdb copy is restricted to in-frame clones and leaves out a portion. The sample holds 810,000 or so clones, roughly 17% seen once. Sequencing used naive CD4+ T cells from blood. The receptors derive from a woman between 18 and 30 years old in good health. Both conserved end residues are part of each CDR3. Each record gives: V gene, clone size, D gene, J gene, CDR3 length, CDR3 DNA, CDR3 protein. D genes are given only for firm matches. Rows may omit the clone size; those that give it use once, few, many or a size class.

v_gene: TRBV19
abundance: .
d_gene: TRBD2
j_gene: TRBJ2-7
len: 16
CDR3nt: TGTGCCACCCCTACCGGGACTAGCGGGAGAGCCTACGAGCAGTACTTC
CDR3aa: CATPTGTSGRAYEQYF

v_gene: TRBV29-1
abundance: .
d_gene: .
j_gene: TRBJ1-3
len: 12
CDR3nt: TGCAGCGTTGGGGAATTTGGAAACACCATATATTTT
CDR3aa: CSVGEFGNTIYF

v_gene: TRBV9
abundance: .
d_gene: TRBD2
j_gene: TRBJ2-1
len: 15
CDR3nt: TGTGCCACATCGCCGGGACTAGCTCTTTACAATGAGCAGTTCTTC
CDR3aa: CATSPGLALYNEQFF

v_gene: TRBV9
abundance: .
d_gene: TRBD1
j_gene: TRBJ1-1
len: 14
CDR3nt: TGTGCCAGCTCACAAGGGGACAGGGCTGGTGAAGCTTTCTTT
CDR3aa: CASSQGDRAGEAFF

v_gene: TRBV5-1
abundance: .
d_gene: .
j_gene: TRBJ2-3
len: 17
CDR3nt: TGCGCCAGCAGCCCCTCCGGGACATCCCCCCCCACAGATACGCAGTATTTT
CDR3aa: CASSPSGTSPPTDTQYF

v_gene: TRBV2
abundance: .
d_gene: .
j_gene: TRBJ1-5
len: 16
CDR3nt: TGTGCCAGCAGCGCTGAACGGGTTGATTTAAATCAGCCCCAGCATTTT
CDR3aa: CASSAERVDLNQPQHF

v_gene: TRBV21-1
abundance: few
d_gene: .
j_gene: TRBJ2-7
len: 14
CDR3nt: TGTGCCAGCAGCAGCTGGACAGGGCACTACGAGCAGTACTTC
CDR3aa: CASSSWTGHYEQYF

v_gene: TRBV10-3
abundance: .
d_gene: .
j_gene: TRBJ1-1
len: 14
CDR3nt: TGTGCCATTACCCAAGGGGACTCTGACACTGAAGCTTTCTTT
CDR3aa: CAITQGDSDTEAFF

v_gene: TRBV20-1
abundance: .
d_gene: .
j_gene: TRBJ2-7
len: 11
CDR3nt: TGCAGTGAGGGACACCTCTACGAGCAGTACTTC
CDR3aa: CSEGHLYEQYF

v_gene: TRBV27
abundance: few
d_gene: .
j_gene: TRBJ2-1
len: 13
CDR3nt: TGTGCCAGCAGTCCCCGGCCCGACAATGAGCAGTTCTTC
CDR3aa: CASSPRPDNEQFF

v_gene: TRBV2
abundance: .
d_gene: TRBD2
j_gene: TRBJ2-2
len: 14
CDR3nt: TGTGCCAGCAGAGCGGGAACGAACACCGGGGAGCTGTTTTTT
CDR3aa: CASRAGTNTGELFF

v_gene: TRBV7-2
abundance: .
d_gene: .
j_gene: TRBJ2-7
len: 14
CDR3nt: TGTGCCAGCAGCTACCGCCTTCTTTCATACGAGCAGTACTTC
CDR3aa: CASSYRLLSYEQYF

v_gene: TRBV4-1
abundance: .
d_gene: TRBD1
j_gene: TRBJ1-4
len: 15
CDR3nt: TGCGCCAGCAGCCATCCGGGACAGACGAATGAAAAACTGTTTTTT
CDR3aa: CASSHPGQTNEKLFF

v_gene: TRBV28
abundance: few
d_gene: .
j_gene: TRBJ2-1
len: 17
CDR3nt: TGTGCCAGCAGTATCCCCAGGGGGGCGGGAGGTCCCAATGAGCAGTTCTTC
CDR3aa: CASSIPRGAGGPNEQFF

v_gene: TRBV4-3
abundance: .
d_gene: .
j_gene: TRBJ2-7
len: 14
CDR3nt: TGCGCCAGCAGCCGGGAACGACACACCTACGAGCAGTACTTC
CDR3aa: CASSRERHTYEQYF

v_gene: TRBV9
abundance: .
d_gene: .
j_gene: TRBJ2-1
len: 13
CDR3nt: TGTGCCAGCAGCGTGGGACCTACTGGGGAGCAGTTCTTC
CDR3aa: CASSVGPTGEQFF

v_gene: TRBV6-5
abundance: few
d_gene: .
j_gene: TRBJ2-7
len: 11
CDR3nt: TGTGCCAGCAGTACCCAAGCGGAGCAGTACTTC
CDR3aa: CASSTQAEQYF

v_gene: TRBV4-3
abundance: .
d_gene: TRBD1
j_gene: TRBJ2-1
len: 20
CDR3nt: TGCGCCAGCAGCCCACGAACCGGGACAGGGAGGTTCAGCTCCTACAATGAGCAGTTCTTC
CDR3aa: CASSPRTGTGRFSSYNEQFF

v_gene: TRBV19
abundance: few
d_gene: TRBD2
j_gene: TRBJ2-1
len: 18
CDR3nt: TGTGCCAGTAGTCCCACCTCGGGACTAGCGGGCTCTCGGAATGAGCAGTTCTTC
CDR3aa: CASSPTSGLAGSRNEQFF

v_gene: TRBV4-2
abundance: .
d_gene: TRBD2
j_gene: TRBJ2-7
len: 15
CDR3nt: TGTGCCAGCAGCCAAGAAGCATCTAGCGGCTACGAGCAGTACTTC
CDR3aa: CASSQEASSGYEQYF

v_gene: TRBV2
abundance: .
d_gene: TRBD1
j_gene: TRBJ2-1
len: 15
CDR3nt: TGTGCCAGCAGTGAGGGACAGTCCACCTACAATGAGCAGTTCTTC
CDR3aa: CASSEGQSTYNEQFF

v_gene: TRBV7-8
abundance: .
d_gene: .
j_gene: TRBJ1-2
len: 14
CDR3nt: TGTGCCAGCAGCTTGGGCAGACAGGTGCTCGGCTACACCTTC
CDR3aa: CASSLGRQVLGYTF

v_gene: TRBV25-1
abundance: .
d_gene: TRBD2
j_gene: TRBJ2-5
len: 14
CDR3nt: TGTGCCAGCAGTGGGACTAGTCCTTTAGGGACCCAGTACTTC
CDR3aa: CASSGTSPLGTQYF

v_gene: TRBV15
abundance: few
d_gene: TRBD2
j_gene: TRBJ2-7
len: 16
CDR3nt: TGTGCCACCAGCAGAAACGCCGGGACTAGACATCGCGAGCAGTACTTC
CDR3aa: CATSRNAGTRHREQYF

v_gene: TRBV15
abundance: .
d_gene: .
j_gene: TRBJ2-5
len: 14
CDR3nt: TGTGCCACCAGCAGAGGACAGGGAGGGGAGACCCAGTACTTC
CDR3aa: CATSRGQGGETQYF

v_gene: TRBV6-6
abundance: .
d_gene: TRBD1
j_gene: TRBJ1-2
len: 15
CDR3nt: TGTGCCAGACCGGGACAGCAGTACCCCTTAGGGGGCTACACCTTC
CDR3aa: CARPGQQYPLGGYTF

v_gene: TRBV5-1
abundance: few
d_gene: TRBD1
j_gene: TRBJ2-7
len: 15
CDR3nt: TGCGCCAGCAGCTTGGGGGGACAGGGCTCCTACGAGCAGTACTTC
CDR3aa: CASSLGGQGSYEQYF

v_gene: TRBV5-1
abundance: .
d_gene: TRBD2
j_gene: TRBJ2-1
len: 15
CDR3nt: TGCGCCAGCAGCTTTGGGACTAGCGTCTCAAATGAGCAGTTCTTC
CDR3aa: CASSFGTSVSNEQFF

v_gene: TRBV5-4
abundance: .
d_gene: TRBD2
j_gene: TRBJ2-2
len: 17
CDR3nt: TGTGCCAGCAGCTTGGGGGGACTAGCGGGAAGTCCCGGGGAGCTGTTTTTT
CDR3aa: CASSLGGLAGSPGELFF

v_gene: TRBV7-9
abundance: few
d_gene: TRBD2
j_gene: TRBJ2-7
len: 16
CDR3nt: TGTGCCAGCAGCTTAGTCGGACTAGCGGGACGAGGCGAGCAGTACTTC
CDR3aa: CASSLVGLAGRGEQYF

v_gene: TRBV6-5
abundance: few
d_gene: .
j_gene: TRBJ1-2
len: 13
CDR3nt: TGTGCCAGCAGTGAATCGGGGGACTATGGCTACACCTTC
CDR3aa: CASSESGDYGYTF